This entry lists 9 T cell receptor beta chains sequenced from one sample in a study of naive CD8 T cells in extremely preterm neonates. Profiled with immunoSEQ multiplex PCR; TCRdb holds only in-frame clones, not every one. The data show approximately 7,900 clones, roughly 98% seen once. The material sequenced was naive CD8+ T cells from blood. The receptors were sampled from a human donor in good health.

The V and J genes are TRBV7-9 and TRBJ1-2, with 7 positions matching TRBD1. This CDR3 region has 14 residues. CDR1 and CDR2 from the germline V gene are SEHNR and FQNEAQ (reference sequence). The V and J ends lost 0 bases and 8 bases, in that order; junction bases with no gene match: 6. CDR3 coding DNA: TGTGCCAGCAGCTTAGCACAGGGGTGGTTCGGCTACACCTTC. As protein: CASSLAQGWFGYTF.

This chain connects TRBV11-2 to TRBJ1-3; D remains unclear. The germline V gene has CDR1 SGHAT and CDR2 FQNNGV. This CDR3 spans 17 amino acids. V shed 2 bases and J shed 0 bases, with 14 bases lying between them. CDR3 protein: CASSLTALDHSGNTIYF. CDR3 DNA: TGTGCCAGCAGCTTAACTGCGCTAGACCACTCTGGAAACACCATATATTTT.

The chain is built from TRBV30 and TRBJ1-6; D unclear. V shed 1 base and J shed 0 bases, with 13 bases lying between them. Germline values: CDR1 GTSNPN, CDR2 SVGIG (reference sequence). This CDR3 region has 17 residues. CDR3 in amino acids: CAWSDNYPRSYNSPLHF. CDR3 nucleotide sequence: TGTGCCTGGAGTGATAACTACCCCCGCTCCTATAATTCACCCCTCCACTTT.

This clone was observed a single time. The chain recombines TRBV19 with TRBJ1-1; TRBD1 matches at 9 bases. The V segment lost 5 bases and the J segment 3 bases; nucleotides outside the gene matches: 10. The CDR3 runs to 16 residues. From germline, CDR1 is LNHDA and CDR2 SQIVND (reference sequence). The CDR3: CASSPTGTGLDTEAFF. The CDR3 DNA reads TGTGCCAGTAGTCCTACCGGGACAGGGCTCGACACTGAAGCTTTCTTT.

This clone showed up just once. The chain employs TRBV7-6 and TRBJ2-3, with 9 bases fitting TRBD1. The junction had 10 bases not matched to a gene; V was cut back by 0 bases and J by 3 bases. Germline values: CDR1 SGHVS, CDR2 FNYEAQ. This CDR3 has 18 residues. The CDR3, as DNA: TGTGCCAGCAGCTTAGCGCGAGGGACAGGGCCTGGGACAGATACGCAGTATTTT. This encodes CASSLARGTGPGTDTQYF.

The chain carries TRBV7-8 and TRBJ1-2; D is unclear. This CDR3 contains 12 residues. The V and J ends lost 5 bases and 4 bases respectively, with 8 bases between them. Germline V gene sequence: CDR1 SGHVS, CDR2 FQNEAQ. The CDR3 here is CASSPSGYGYTF. CDR3 bases: TGTGCCAGCAGCCCGAGCGGCTATGGCTACACCTTC.

The chain couples TRBV27 to TRBJ1-5; 11 bases are a match to TRBD1. Trimming at V came to 6 bases and at J to 5 bases, leaving 6 bases not matched to a gene. Germline CDR1 MNHEY, CDR2 SMNVEV (reference sequence). This CDR3 has 15 residues. CDR3 bases: TGTGCCAGCAGCCGCGGACAGGGGGCTTATCAGCCCCAGCATTTT. Amino acid sequence: CASSRGQGAYQPQHF.

This rearrangement joins TRBV29-1 to TRBJ2-1; 11 nucleotides match TRBD1. CDR1 is SQVTM, CDR2 ANQGSEA, per germline. The ends lost 6 bases at V and 7 bases at J; junction bases unmatched: 8. The CDR3 extends over 14 amino acids. The CDR3 sequence: CSVAGTGGTNEQFF. The CDR3 DNA reads TGCAGCGTCGCCGGGACAGGGGGTACGAATGAGCAGTTCTTC.

The chain joins TRBV14 to TRBJ2-2; D unresolved. CDR1 is SGHDN and CDR2 is FVKESK in the germline V gene. Between the trimmed V and J ends, which lost 2 bases and 0 bases, there was a span of 7 bases. The CDR3 is made up of 15 amino acids. This chain's CDR3 is CASSQLDANTGELFF. CDR3 bases: TGTGCCAGCAGCCAACTAGACGCGAACACCGGGGAGCTGTTTTTT. The full variable domain, completed using reference TRBV14 and TRBJ2-2, is EAGVTQFPSHSVIEKGQTVTLRCDPISGHDNLYWYRRVMGKEIKFLLHFVKESKQDESGMPNNRFLAERTGGTYSTLKVQPAELEDSGVYFCASSQLDANTGELFFGEGSRLTVL.